This T cell receptor beta chain was recovered during a study of CDR3 diversity in severe acne. The CDR3 is made up of 17 amino acids. Germline CDR1 and CDR2: SEHNR and FQNEAQ (reference sequence). V shed 5 bases and J 2 bases; nucleotides not matched to a gene: 9. MiXCR, run by TCRdb on the PCR reads, gives a single entry per CDR3 protein. The data show about 97,000 distinct CDR3 sequences, roughly half seen once. This sequence originates from a male donor with acne. The material sequenced was blood. The rearrangement joins TRBV7-9 to TRBJ2-5; TRBD2 matches at 12 bases. CDR3 sequence: CASSRHLTSGGQETQYF. In DNA, the CDR3 is TGTGCCAGCAGCCGACACTTGACTAGCGGGGGTCAAGAGACCCAGTACTTC. The variable domain in full, with the rest retrieved from reference TRBV7-9 and TRBJ2-5, is DTGVSQNPRHKITKRGQNVTFRCDPISEHNRLYWYRQTLGQGPEFLTYFQNEAQLEKSRLLSDRFSAERPKGSFSTLEIQRTEQGDSAMYLCASSRHLTSGGQETQYFGPGTRLLVL.